Sequencing of this T cell receptor beta chain was carried out in a study of blood T cell repertoires in COVID-19. Study in general: Samples taken during acute and convalescent COVID-19 were collected in the United States, Italy and Spain. PBMCs, B-cell-depleted T cells, or T cells were the source of the cDNA or gDNA that made up the material.

Profiling relied on immunoSEQ multiplex PCR, and the TCRdb table lists in-frame clones only, not all of them. The sample records 60,000 to 85,000 clones, 89% being singletons. CDR3 length: 14 residues. With 4 bases removed from V and 7 bases from J, the gap between germline ends came to 18 bases. Germline assignment: CDR1 SGHNT and CDR2 YYREEE (reference sequence). This TCR came from a woman in her forties or fifties with active COVID-19. The rearrangement links TRBV5-4 to TRBJ2-7; TRBD2 might be the D (6 bases). Specimen: peripheral blood. The DNA for the CDR3 is TGTGCCAGCAGCGTCGTGGGGGGTCGGAGTGAGCAGTACTTC. Its protein product is CASSVVGGRSEQYF. The full variable domain, with the rest looked up from reference TRBV5-4 and TRBJ2-7, is ETGVTQSPTHLIKTRGQQVTLRCSSQSGHNTVSWYQQALGQGPQFIFQYYREEENGRGNFPPRFSGLQFPNYSSELNVNALELDDSALYLCASSVVGGRSEQYFGPGTRLTVT.